This T cell receptor (beta chain) was sequenced during a study of cytomegalovirus exposure and HLA in healthy donors. The study's findings and limits: Cytomegalovirus-associated TCR beta chains were listed, numbering approximately 150. Rare TCR sequences predominated, though certain public TCRs were found in many donors.

In germline, CDR1 is MNHEY, CDR2 SMNVEV (reference sequence). The length of the CDR3 is 14 residues. V lost 6 bases to trimming and J lost 4 bases, with 13 bases between them. From the 120-subject validation cohort, which was separate from the roughly 620-subject first cohort, the donors were drawn. Of note for this clone: Its target is not known.

Assay: immunoSEQ multiplex PCR; the TCRdb copy retains only in-frame clones and omits some. The top ten hold 9.5% to 15% of the sample, which has approximately 270,000 clones, 87% seen once. The gene calls are TRBV27 and TRBJ2-1, with D maybe TRBD2 (6 bases). Sequencing was performed on PBMCs. The sequence derives from a man aged 18 to 35 in good health and CMV-seropositive. CDR3 in DNA: TGTGCCAGCAGCGGTCTAGCGATGTACAATGAGCAGTTCTTC. It specifies CASSGLAMYNEQFF.